What follows are 31 T cell receptor beta chains derived from one specimen sequenced in a study of blood T cell repertoires in COVID-19. Assay used: immunoSEQ multiplex PCR; TCRdb lists only in-frame clones, some missing. The sample lists some 170,000 clones; roughly 86% were seen once. The sample was peripheral blood. The receptors come from a woman aged 55 to 70 who had recovered from COVID-19.

The V gene is TRBV29-1, the J gene TRBJ2-3, with 7 positions matching TRBD1. Germline CDR1 SQVTM, CDR2 ANQGSEA. Trimming removed 3 bases from V and 0 bases from J; junction bases left unmatched: 6. The CDR3 length is 15 residues. CDR3 DNA: TGCAGCGTTGAGCCCAACAGGGGTAGCACAGATACGCAGTATTTT. It translates to CSVEPNRGSTDTQYF.

The chain combines TRBV11-3 with TRBJ2-7, with 8 positions matching TRBD2. Germline V lookup: CDR1 SGHNT, CDR2 YENEEA. The CDR3 runs to 16 residues. V lost 4 bases and J lost 5; bases outside the gene matches: 13. This chain's CDR3 is CASSSTRAGGLDEQYF. CDR3 nucleotide sequence: TGTGCCAGCAGCTCGACTCGCGCGGGGGGATTGGACGAGCAGTACTTC. Filled out from reference TRBV11-3 and TRBJ2-7, the complete variable domain reads EAGVVQSPRYKIIEKKQPVAFWCNPISGHNTLYWYLQNLGQGPELLIRYENEEAVDDSQLPKDRFSAERLKGVDSTLKIQPAELGDSAVYLCASSSTRAGGLDEQYFGPGTRLTVT.

This clone was seen only a few times. The chain joins TRBV4-2 to TRBJ1-4; TRBD1 agrees at 12 bases. Per germline, CDR1 LGHNA and CDR2 YNFKEQ. This CDR3 region has 20 residues. Trimming took 4 bases from V and 0 from J; bases not matched to a gene: 12. The CDR3 sequence is CASSLPNRDRGPTTNEKLFF. The DNA for the CDR3 is TGTGCCAGCAGCCTACCTAACCGGGACAGGGGGCCTACAACTAATGAAAAACTGTTTTTT.

The chain uses TRBV12-3 or TRBV12-4 and TRBJ1-4; D is unclear. This CDR3 is 12 amino acids long. V lost 6 bases, J lost 0 bases, and 2 bases lay in between. Here the CDR3 reads CASSTTNEKLFF. The CDR3 DNA is TGTGCCAGCAGCACAACTAATGAAAAACTGTTTTTT.

The V and J genes are TRBV5-1 and TRBJ2-1; 11 bases agree with TRBD2. The ends lost 3 bases at V and 10 bases at J; junction bases unmatched: 3. CDR1 is SGHRS, CDR2 YFSETQ, per germline. This CDR3 spans 13 amino acids. The CDR3 region has the DNA TGCGCCAGCAGCTCAACTAGCGGGAGAGAGCAGTTCTTC. Its translation: CASSSTSGREQFF.

The V call is TRBV27, the J call TRBJ2-2; 10 nucleotides line up with TRBD1. The junction had 4 bases not matched to a gene; V was cut back by 4 bases and J by 5 bases. Looked up from germline, CDR1 is MNHEY and CDR2 is SMNVEV (reference sequence). The CDR3 runs 15 residues. CDR3 nucleotides: TGTGCCAGCAGTTCGCCGGGACAGGGGACCGGGGAGCTGTTTTTT. Its translation: CASSSPGQGTGELFF.

The genes are TRBV28 and TRBJ1-1, with 10 bases matching TRBD1. Germline values: CDR1 MDHEN, CDR2 SYDVKM. The V gene end was trimmed by 5 bases and the J gene end by 12 bases; junction bases not matched to a gene: 12. CDR3 length: 14 amino acids. The CDR3 DNA reads TGTGCCAGCAGTACGACAGGGGGCCGTTTGACTCCTTTCTTT. It is translated as CASSTTGGRLTPFF.

This rearrangement joins TRBV5-4 to TRBJ1-1, with a possible D match to TRBD1 (5 bases). The V end lost 4 bases, the J end lost 1 base, and 14 bases lay between the germline ends. Germline V CDR1 and CDR2: SGHNT, YYREEE (reference sequence). The CDR3 length is 15 residues. CDR3 bases: TGTGCCAGCAGCCCCGGGGGGGGGAGGAACACTGAAGCTTTCTTT. Encoded protein: CASSPGGGRNTEAFF.

The chain uses TRBV5-1 and TRBJ2-5; TRBD2 matches 14 bases. V was clipped by 6 bases and J by 4 bases; unmatched bases: 8. The CDR3 contains 16 residues. Germline V CDR1 and CDR2: SGHRS, YFSETQ. CDR3: CASNAGLAGGRETQYF. The CDR3 DNA sequence: TGCGCCAGCAATGCAGGACTAGCGGGGGGACGAGAGACCCAGTACTTC. Complete variable domain (other parts from reference TRBV5-1 and TRBJ2-5): KAGVTQTPRYLIKTRGQQVTLSCSPISGHRSVSWYQQTPGQGLQFLFEYFSETQRNKGNFPGRFSGRQFSNSRSEMNVSTLELGDSALYLCASNAGLAGGRETQYFGPGTRLLVL.

This clone has just a few counts. The chain recombines TRBV28 with TRBJ2-4; 7 bases agree with TRBD1. The CDR3 length is 16 residues. Germline V lookup: CDR1 MDHEN, CDR2 SYDVKM. Unmatched junction bases numbered 7, after V lost 5 bases and J lost 0 bases. The CDR3 nucleotides are TGTGCCAGCAGTCGGATGGGACAGCTAGCCAAAAACATTCAGTACTTC. This encodes CASSRMGQLAKNIQYF.

The chain combines TRBV19 with TRBJ1-1; TRBD1 matches 7 bases. Per germline, CDR1 LNHDA and CDR2 SQIVND (reference sequence). V trimming: 6 bases; J trimming: 9 bases; junction bases outside the gene matches: 10. CDR3 size: 13 residues. This CDR3 is CASSRDRPTKAFF. The CDR3, as DNA: TGTGCCAGTAGCCGGGACAGACCCACAAAAGCTTTCTTT. Full variable domain (outside the CDR3, taken from reference TRBV19 and TRBJ1-1): DGGITQSPKYLFRKEGQNVTLSCEQNLNHDAMYWYRQDPGQGLRLIYYSQIVNDFQKGDIAEGYSVSREKKESFPLTVTSAQKNPTAFYLCASSRDRPTKAFFGQGTRLTVV.

Concerning this clone: In the same sample, other DNA sequences code for this CDR3. CDR3 region: CASSAGGYGYTF. The CDR3 DNA sequence: TGTGCCAGCAGTGCAGGGGGATATGGCTACACCTTC. V usage is TRBV27 and J usage is TRBJ1-2; 7 nucleotides agree with TRBD1. The germline CDR1 and CDR2 sequences are MNHEY and SMNVEV (reference sequence). V lost 5 bases to trimming and J lost 5 bases; unmatched junction nucleotides: 2. This CDR3 region has 12 residues.

This chain uses TRBV2 with TRBJ2-4; TRBD2 matches at 8 bases. The J segment lost 8 bases and the V segment lost 6 bases, leaving 6 bases of the junction unmatched. Germline V lookup: CDR1 SNHLY, CDR2 FYNNEI. The CDR3 loop spans 13 amino acids. The CDR3 DNA is TGTGCCAGCAGCGGACTAGCCGGCGACATTCAGTACTTC. Protein: CASSGLAGDIQYF.

J is TRBJ2-5 and V is TRBV15, with D maybe TRBD1 (6 bases). V lost 0 bases and J lost 1, with 6 bases in between. The CDR3 covers 14 residues. The germline V gene has CDR1 LNHNV and CDR2 YYDKDF (reference sequence). The CDR3 region has the DNA TGTGCCACCAGCAGAGACAGGGGCCAAGAGACCCAGTACTTC. Amino acid sequence: CATSRDRGQETQYF.

The genes are TRBV30 and TRBJ2-1, with 8 bases identical to TRBD2. Losses at the gene ends were 8 bases for V and 4 bases for J; bases not matched to a gene: 7. The germline gives CDR1 GTSNPN, CDR2 SVGIG (reference sequence). CDR3 length: 13 residues. CDR3 bases: TGTGCCACCCAGCGGGGGAATTACAATGAGCAGTTCTTC. It yields the protein CATQRGNYNEQFF.

This rearrangement joins TRBV3-1 (or the pseudogene TRBV3-2) to TRBJ1-1; 7 nucleotides align to TRBD1. The CDR3 covers 14 residues. Germline loops: CDR1 LGHDT, CDR2 YNNKEL (reference sequence). The junction had 10 bases not matched to a gene; V was cut back by 7 bases and J by 5 bases. CDR3 bases: TGTGCCAGCACCCAGACAGGGAGTTGGACTGAAGCTTTCTTT. Amino acid sequence: CASTQTGSWTEAFF.

This chain connects TRBV28 to TRBJ2-1; TRBD2 matches at 12 bases. The CDR3 sequence is 16 residues long. Germline CDR1 and CDR2: MDHEN and SYDVKM. The junction had 6 bases not matched to a gene; V was cut back by 6 bases and J by 3 bases. The CDR3 nucleotides are TGTGCCAGCAGCAGCGGACTAGCGGGGCACTACAATGAGCAGTTCTTC. Amino acid sequence: CASSSGLAGHYNEQFF.

The chain is built from TRBV5-1 and TRBJ1-2, with a tentative D call TRBD1 (5 bases). CDR1 and CDR2 from the germline V gene are SGHRS and YFSETQ. With 0 bases removed from V and 8 bases from J, the gap between germline ends came to 14 bases. This CDR3 has 14 amino acids. CDR3 DNA sequence: TGCGCCAGCAGCTTGGCCCAGGGTTTGGTCGGCTACACCTTC. Protein product: CASSLAQGLVGYTF.

For this clone: The junction does not match germline at one end; this may be a read error. This rearrangement joins TRBV7-7 to TRBJ2-2, with 7 positions matching TRBD2. Germline CDR1 SSHAT, CDR2 FNYEAQ (reference sequence). This CDR3 is built from 15 residues. The CDR3 DNA sequence: TGTGCTAGCAGCTTAGGGCGGGGGTTCACCGGGGAGCTGTTTTTT. This gives the protein CASSLGRGFTGELFF.

This sequence joins TRBV11-2 and TRBJ2-7; the D gene is possibly TRBD2 (5 bases). The CDR3 contains 14 residues. Trimming cost V 4 bases and J 2 bases, with 12 bases left between them. CDR1 SGHAT and CDR2 FQNNGV come from the germline V gene. The CDR3 here is CASSYGLNAYEQYF. CDR3 DNA sequence: TGTGCCAGCAGCTATGGACTGAACGCCTACGAGCAGTACTTC.

The genes are TRBV6-5 and TRBJ1-1, with D tentatively TRBD1 (5 bases). V lost 7 bases and J 7 bases, leaving 10 bases between the germline ends. The CDR3 sequence is 11 residues long. The germline V gene has CDR1 MNHEY and CDR2 SVGAGI. The CDR3: CASIDGGEAFF. The DNA for the CDR3 is TGTGCCAGCATAGACGGGGGTGAAGCTTTCTTT.

This chain connects TRBV9 to TRBJ1-5, with TRBD1 matching 8 bases. Looked up from germline, CDR1 is SGDLS and CDR2 is YYNGEE. Trimming at V came to 5 bases and at J to 7 bases, leaving 11 bases not matched to a gene. The CDR3 sequence is 15 residues long. The CDR3 loop is CASRSQGANQQPQHF. The CDR3 DNA is TGTGCCAGCAGGTCTCAGGGGGCGAACCAACAGCCCCAGCATTTT.

This sequence joins TRBV5-4 and TRBJ2-3, with D tentatively TRBD1 (6 bases). Germline V gene lookup returns CDR1 SGHNT and CDR2 YYREEE (reference sequence). The CDR3 is made up of 14 amino acids. Trimming cost V 3 bases and J 5 bases, with 13 bases left between them. For the CDR3, the DNA is TGTGCCAGCAGCTCCCCGAGGACAGAAGATACGCAGTATTTT. This translates into CASSSPRTEDTQYF.

The count of this clone is one. The chain is built from TRBV19 and TRBJ2-5; a possible D gene is TRBD2 (5 bases). Germline lookup yields CDR1 LNHDA and CDR2 SQIVND (reference sequence). The CDR3 sequence is 15 residues long. Between the trimmed V and J ends, which lost 3 bases and 8 bases, there was a span of 19 bases. In nucleotides, the CDR3 is TGTGCCAGTAGTATCTCCCCAGGCCGGGATACAACCCAGTACTTC. Amino acid sequence: CASSISPGRDTTQYF.

This clone was seen only a few times. The V and J genes are TRBV10-3 and TRBJ1-4, with 9 bases aligning to TRBD1. Germline-derived CDR1 and CDR2 are ENHRY and SYGVKD. The CDR3 runs to 14 residues. V shed 6 bases, J shed 5 bases, and the junction held 4 bases outside the gene matches. The DNA for the CDR3 is TGTGCCATCAGGGGACAGGGACCGAATGAAAAACTGTTTTTT. Encoded protein: CAIRGQGPNEKLFF.

The V call is TRBV4-3, the J call TRBJ1-5, with TRBD1 matching 8 bases. After removal of 0 bases from V and 4 bases from J, the junction contained 14 bases not matched to a gene. Germline V gene lookup returns CDR1 LGHNA and CDR2 YSLEER. The CDR3 loop spans 19 amino acids. The CDR3 is CASSQDLGRGLPENQPQHF. In nucleotides, the CDR3 is TGCGCCAGCAGCCAAGATTTAGGCAGGGGGCTACCGGAGAATCAGCCCCAGCATTTT.

The chain carries TRBV9 and TRBJ1-4, with TRBD1 identical over 8 bases. The CDR3 covers 15 residues. V was pared by 0 bases and J by 8 bases, with 6 bases of the junction left unmatched. CDR1 is SGDLS, CDR2 YYNGEE, per germline. CDR3 sequence: CASSVAGGEMEKLFF. The CDR3 bases are TGTGCCAGCAGCGTAGCAGGGGGCGAGATGGAAAAACTGTTTTTT.

This clone was counted a single time. The rearrangement uses TRBV2 and TRBJ2-7; 9 nucleotides agree with TRBD1. This CDR3 comprises 18 residues. The V gene's germline CDR1 is SNHLY and CDR2 FYNNEI. J gave up 0 bases and V 3 bases, and 12 bases lay outside the gene matches. DNA of the CDR3: TGTGCCAGCAGTGATCCACAGGGGGCCTTTTCGAACTCCTACGAGCAGTACTTC. Translation gives CASSDPQGAFSNSYEQYF.

The chain couples TRBV4-2 to TRBJ1-5, with 8 positions matching TRBD1. V lost 0 bases to trimming and J lost 0 bases; unmatched junction nucleotides: 7. Germline loops: CDR1 LGHNA, CDR2 YNFKEQ. CDR3 size: 18 residues. The CDR3 loop is CASSQDGTGDFSNQPQHF. The CDR3 DNA reads TGTGCCAGCAGCCAAGACGGGACAGGAGATTTTAGCAATCAGCCCCAGCATTTT.

This clone has just one count. The chain joins TRBV7-9 to TRBJ1-4, with 7 bases aligning to TRBD1. Germline loops: CDR1 SEHNR, CDR2 FQNEAQ (reference sequence). Trimming cost V 5 bases and J 4 bases; bases outside gene matches: 7. The CDR3 has 15 residues. CDR3: CASSPRTGNNEKLFF. DNA for the CDR3: TGTGCCAGCAGCCCCAGGACAGGAAATAATGAAAAACTGTTTTTT.

This rearrangement joins TRBV2 to TRBJ2-7; no clear D gene. Deletions cut 2 bases from V and 5 bases from J, with 10 bases between. This CDR3 contains 13 residues. Germline V lookup: CDR1 SNHLY, CDR2 FYNNEI. The chain's CDR3 is CASSETNLDEQYF. CDR3 bases: TGTGCCAGCAGTGAAACTAACCTGGACGAGCAGTACTTC.